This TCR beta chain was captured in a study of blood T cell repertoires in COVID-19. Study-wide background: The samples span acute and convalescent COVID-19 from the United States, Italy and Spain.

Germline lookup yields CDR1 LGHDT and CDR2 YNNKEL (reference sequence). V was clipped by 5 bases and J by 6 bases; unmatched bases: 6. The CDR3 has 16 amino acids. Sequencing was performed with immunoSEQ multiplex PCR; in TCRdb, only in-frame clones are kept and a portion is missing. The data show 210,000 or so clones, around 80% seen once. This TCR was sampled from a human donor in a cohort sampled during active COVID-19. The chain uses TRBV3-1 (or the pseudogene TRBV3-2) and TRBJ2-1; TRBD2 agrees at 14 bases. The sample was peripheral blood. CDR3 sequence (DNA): TGTGCCAGCAGCGACCACGGGACTAGCGGGGGCAATGAGCAGTTCTTC. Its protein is CASSDHGTSGGNEQFF.